The clone carrying this TCR beta chain has just a few counts. Its matching antigen is unknown. This sample is part of a study of T cells after yellow fever vaccination. About the research overall: The fractions with low cell numbers were processed using SMART-Seq v4 Ultra Low Input. Study-wide points: Weaker overall was a secondary response that nonetheless peaked faster, on day 5 versus 15.

Per the germline V gene, CDR1 is LNHDA and CDR2 is SQIVND (reference sequence). V was clipped by 6 bases and J by 7 bases; unmatched bases: 4. This CDR3 contains 14 residues. Universal primer sites and UMIs were introduced during 5'RACE template-switching synthesis of TCR cDNA. In TCRdb, the 5' RACE reads were re-called with MiXCR into one record per CDR3 protein. The data show around 250,000 distinct CDR3 sequences, 6.5% to 8.5% seen once. The sample was CD4+ T cells sorted from PBMCs, taken 15 days after the yellow fever booster vaccination. This receptor was identified in a man aged 25 to 45 who received the YFV17D yellow fever vaccine. The chain recombines TRBV19 with TRBJ2-1; 12 bases are shared with TRBD1. In DNA, the CDR3 is TGTGCCAGTAGACCGGGACAGGGGGCAAATGAGCAGTTCTTC. It encodes CASRPGQGANEQFF.